The present T cell receptor beta chain was sequenced within a study of long-term antiretroviral therapy in people with HIV. Study findings and constraints: Subsequent to ART, diversity was augmented yet persisted below that of transplant donor controls. Dating from about 2003 to 2017, the blood was possibly obtained under older ART regimens.

HIV-positive participants were all treated in the United States. The libraries were made with immunoSEQ v3.0 at survey level. Method: immunoSEQ multiplex PCR; TCRdb's copy keeps in-frame clones and lacks some. The table lists roughly 25,000 clones, approximately 82% of them singletons. As concerns this clone: As yet, its antigen is unknown.

This TCR derives from a man aged 50 or older with HIV. The sequenced sample was unsorted PBMCs, obtained 3 years after starting antiretroviral therapy.

In DNA form, the CDR3 reads TGTGCCAGCAGCCTTGGACAGGGGGGTTCCGAGCAGTACTTC. This translates into CASSLGQGGSEQYF. The chain is built from TRBV11-2 and TRBJ2-7; 10 nucleotides line up with TRBD1. From germline, CDR1 is SGHAT and CDR2 FQNNGV. The CDR3 extends over 14 amino acids. Germline trimming cut 5 bases from V and 6 bases from J; bases unmatched to any gene: 7. The full variable domain, completed using reference TRBV11-2 and TRBJ2-7, is EAGVAQSPRYKIIEKRQSVAFWCNPISGHATLYWYQQILGQGPKLLIQFQNNGVVDDSQLPKDRFSAERLKGVDSTLKIQPAKLEDSAVYLCASSLGQGGSEQYFGPGTRLTVT.